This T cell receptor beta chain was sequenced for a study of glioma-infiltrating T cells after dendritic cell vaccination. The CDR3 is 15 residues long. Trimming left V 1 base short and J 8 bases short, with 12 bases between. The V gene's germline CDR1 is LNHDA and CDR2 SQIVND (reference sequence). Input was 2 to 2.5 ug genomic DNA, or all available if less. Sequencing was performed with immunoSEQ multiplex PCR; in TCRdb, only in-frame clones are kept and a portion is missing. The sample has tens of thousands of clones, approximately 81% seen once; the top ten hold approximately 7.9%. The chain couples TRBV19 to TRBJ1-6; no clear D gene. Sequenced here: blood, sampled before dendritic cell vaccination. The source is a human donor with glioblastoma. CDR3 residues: CASSIGGKGHSPLHF. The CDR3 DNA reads TGTGCCAGTAGTATAGGCGGGAAAGGGCATTCACCCCTCCACTTT. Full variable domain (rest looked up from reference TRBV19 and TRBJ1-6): DGGITQSPKYLFRKEGQNVTLSCEQNLNHDAMYWYRQDPGQGLRLIYYSQIVNDFQKGDIAEGYSVSREKKESFPLTVTSAQKNPTAFYLCASSIGGKGHSPLHFGNGTRLTVT.